This T cell receptor (beta chain) was retrieved from a study of blood T cell repertoires in COVID-19. This clone was seen only once. In terms of age and location, participants ranged from about 18 to 95 years and lived in about two dozen US areas. V trimming: 3 bases; J trimming: 7 bases; junction bases outside the gene matches: 13. This CDR3 has 16 residues. Germline V gives CDR1 LGHDT, CDR2 YNNKEL (reference sequence). The table came from immunoSEQ multiplex PCR; TCRdb's copy has only in-frame clones and leaves some out. The profile covers 300,000 to 400,000 clones, with roughly nine tenths appearing a single time and 2.6% taken by the ten largest.

The origin of this receptor is a man aged 55 to 69 who had recovered from COVID-19. Sequencing input: PBMCs or T cells enriched from blood (not recorded which). The genes are TRBV3-1 (or the pseudogene TRBV3-2) and TRBJ2-7; 9 bases fit TRBD2. The CDR3 nucleotides read TGTGCCAGCAGCCAGTTGTCAGGCGGGAGGGCTAGGGAGCAGTACTTC. It translates to CASSQLSGGRAREQYF.